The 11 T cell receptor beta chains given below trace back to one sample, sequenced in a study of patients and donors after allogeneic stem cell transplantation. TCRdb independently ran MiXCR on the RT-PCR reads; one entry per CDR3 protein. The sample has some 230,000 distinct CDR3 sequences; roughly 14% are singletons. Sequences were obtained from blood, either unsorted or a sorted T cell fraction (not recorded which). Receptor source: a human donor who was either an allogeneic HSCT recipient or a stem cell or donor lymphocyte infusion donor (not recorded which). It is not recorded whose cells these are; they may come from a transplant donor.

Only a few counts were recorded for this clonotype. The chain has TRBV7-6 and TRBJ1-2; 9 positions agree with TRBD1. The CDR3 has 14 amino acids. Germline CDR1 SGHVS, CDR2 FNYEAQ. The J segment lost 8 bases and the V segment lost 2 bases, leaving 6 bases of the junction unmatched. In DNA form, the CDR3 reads TGTGCCAGCAGCTTAACAGGGGGCAGTGGAGGCTACACCTTC. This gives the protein CASSLTGGSGGYTF.

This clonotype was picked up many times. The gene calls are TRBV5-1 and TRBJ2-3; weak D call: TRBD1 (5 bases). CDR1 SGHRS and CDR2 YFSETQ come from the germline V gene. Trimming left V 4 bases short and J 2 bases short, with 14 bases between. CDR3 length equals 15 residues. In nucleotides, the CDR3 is TGCGCCAGCAGCGGTGTTGGACAAGCCACAGATACGCAGTATTTT. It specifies CASSGVGQATDTQYF.

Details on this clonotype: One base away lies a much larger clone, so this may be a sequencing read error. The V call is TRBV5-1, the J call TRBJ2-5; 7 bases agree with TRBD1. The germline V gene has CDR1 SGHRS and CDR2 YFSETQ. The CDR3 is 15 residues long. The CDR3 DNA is TGCACCAGCAGTCCTAACGCGGACAGGCCAGAGACCCAGTACTTC. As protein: CTSSPNADRPETQYF.

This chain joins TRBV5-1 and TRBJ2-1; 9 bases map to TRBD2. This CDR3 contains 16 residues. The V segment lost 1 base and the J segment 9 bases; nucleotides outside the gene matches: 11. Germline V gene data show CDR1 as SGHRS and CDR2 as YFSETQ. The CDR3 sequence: CASSLKVAGVRGEQFF. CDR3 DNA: TGCGCCAGCAGCTTGAAAGTAGCGGGAGTTCGCGGTGAGCAGTTCTTC. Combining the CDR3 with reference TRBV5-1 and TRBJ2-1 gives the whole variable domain KAGVTQTPRYLIKTRGQQVTLSCSPISGHRSVSWYQQTPGQGLQFLFEYFSETQRNKGNFPGRFSGRQFSNSRSEMNVSTLELGDSALYLCASSLKVAGVRGEQFFGPGTRLTVL.

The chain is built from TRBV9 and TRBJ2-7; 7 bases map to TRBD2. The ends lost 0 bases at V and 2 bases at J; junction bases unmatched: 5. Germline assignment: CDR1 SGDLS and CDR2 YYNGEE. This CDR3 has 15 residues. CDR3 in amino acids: CASSVGGEGPYEQYF. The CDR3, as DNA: TGTGCCAGCAGCGTAGGGGGGGAGGGCCCCTACGAGCAGTACTTC.

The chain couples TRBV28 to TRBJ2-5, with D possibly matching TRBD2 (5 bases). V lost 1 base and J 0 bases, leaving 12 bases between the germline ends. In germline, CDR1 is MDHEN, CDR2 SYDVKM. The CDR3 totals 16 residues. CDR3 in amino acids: CASSLSGGLDQETQYF. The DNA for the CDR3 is TGTGCCAGCAGTTTATCGGGCGGGTTGGACCAAGAGACCCAGTACTTC.

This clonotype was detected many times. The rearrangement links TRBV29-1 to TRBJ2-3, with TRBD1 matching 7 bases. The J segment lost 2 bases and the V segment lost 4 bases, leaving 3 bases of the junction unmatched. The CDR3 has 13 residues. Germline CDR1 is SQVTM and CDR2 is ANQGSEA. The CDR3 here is CSVGTGFTDTQYF. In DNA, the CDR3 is TGCAGCGTTGGGACAGGTTTCACAGATACGCAGTATTTT.

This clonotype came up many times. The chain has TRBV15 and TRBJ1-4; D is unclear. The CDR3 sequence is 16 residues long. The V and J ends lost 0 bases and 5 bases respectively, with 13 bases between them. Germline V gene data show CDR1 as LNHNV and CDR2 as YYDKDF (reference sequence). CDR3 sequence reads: CATSRDPRAGNEKLFF. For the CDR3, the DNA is TGTGCCACCAGCAGAGATCCCCGAGCCGGGAATGAAAAACTGTTTTTT.

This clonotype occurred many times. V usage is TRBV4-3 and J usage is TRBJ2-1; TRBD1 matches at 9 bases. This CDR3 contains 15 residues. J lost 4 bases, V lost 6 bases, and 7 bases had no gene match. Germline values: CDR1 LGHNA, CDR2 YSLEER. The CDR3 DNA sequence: TGCGCCAGCAGGCGTGGGACAGGGACTTACAATGAGCAGTTCTTC. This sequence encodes CASRRGTGTYNEQFF.

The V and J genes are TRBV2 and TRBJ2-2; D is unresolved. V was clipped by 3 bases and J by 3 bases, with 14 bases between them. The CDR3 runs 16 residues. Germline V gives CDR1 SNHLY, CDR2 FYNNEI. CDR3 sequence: CASSDFVRRDTGELFF. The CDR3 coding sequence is TGTGCCAGCAGTGATTTTGTTCGGAGAGACACCGGGGAGCTGTTTTTT.

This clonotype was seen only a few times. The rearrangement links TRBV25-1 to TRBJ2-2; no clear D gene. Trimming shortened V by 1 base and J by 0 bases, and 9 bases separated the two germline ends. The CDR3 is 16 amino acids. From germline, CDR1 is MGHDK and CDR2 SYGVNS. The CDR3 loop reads CASSEFAAPNTGELFF. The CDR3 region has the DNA TGTGCCAGCAGTGAATTTGCGGCTCCGAACACCGGGGAGCTGTTTTTT.